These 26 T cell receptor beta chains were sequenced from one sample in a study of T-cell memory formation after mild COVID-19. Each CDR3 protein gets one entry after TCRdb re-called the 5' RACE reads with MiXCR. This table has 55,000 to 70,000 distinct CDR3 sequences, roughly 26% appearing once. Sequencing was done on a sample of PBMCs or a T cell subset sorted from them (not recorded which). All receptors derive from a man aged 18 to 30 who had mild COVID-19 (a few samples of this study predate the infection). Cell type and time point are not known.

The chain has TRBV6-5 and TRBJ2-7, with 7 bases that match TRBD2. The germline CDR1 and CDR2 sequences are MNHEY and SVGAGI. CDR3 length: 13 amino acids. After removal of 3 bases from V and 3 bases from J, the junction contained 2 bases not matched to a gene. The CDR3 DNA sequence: TGTGCCAGCAGTTATGGGACTAACTACGAGCAGTACTTC. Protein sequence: CASSYGTNYEQYF.

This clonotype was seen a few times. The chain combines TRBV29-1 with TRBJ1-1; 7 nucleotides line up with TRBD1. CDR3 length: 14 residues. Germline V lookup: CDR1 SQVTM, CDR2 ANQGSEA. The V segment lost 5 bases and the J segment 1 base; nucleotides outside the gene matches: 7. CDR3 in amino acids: CSVRPTGSNTEAFF. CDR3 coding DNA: TGCAGCGTTCGCCCGACAGGGTCGAACACTGAAGCTTTCTTT.

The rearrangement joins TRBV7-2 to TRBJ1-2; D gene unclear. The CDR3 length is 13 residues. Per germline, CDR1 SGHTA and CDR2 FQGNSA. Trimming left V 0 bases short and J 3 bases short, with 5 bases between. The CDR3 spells CASSLAEDYGYTF. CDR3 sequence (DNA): TGTGCCAGCAGCTTAGCGGAAGACTATGGCTACACCTTC.

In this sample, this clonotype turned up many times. The CDR3 loop reads CASTPNNGELFF. CDR3 sequence (DNA): TGTGCCAGCACTCCAAATAACGGGGAGCTGTTTTTT. The chain recombines TRBV6-5 with TRBJ2-2; D unclear. CDR3 size: 12 residues. V gave up 7 bases and J gave up 7 bases, with 10 bases separating them. Looked up from germline, CDR1 is MNHEY and CDR2 is SVGAGI.

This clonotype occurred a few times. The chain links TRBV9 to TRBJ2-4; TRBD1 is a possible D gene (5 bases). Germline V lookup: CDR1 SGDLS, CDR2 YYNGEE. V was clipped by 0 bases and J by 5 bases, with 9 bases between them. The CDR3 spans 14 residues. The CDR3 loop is CASSVGDRENIQYF. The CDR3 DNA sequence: TGTGCCAGCAGCGTAGGCGACAGAGAAAACATTCAGTACTTC.

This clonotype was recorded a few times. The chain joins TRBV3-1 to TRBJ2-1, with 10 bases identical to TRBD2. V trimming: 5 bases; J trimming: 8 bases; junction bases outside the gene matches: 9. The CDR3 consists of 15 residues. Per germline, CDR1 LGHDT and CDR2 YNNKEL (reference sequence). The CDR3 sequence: CASSAALAGFDEQFF. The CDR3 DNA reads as TGTGCCAGCAGCGCCGCACTAGCGGGGTTCGATGAGCAGTTCTTC.

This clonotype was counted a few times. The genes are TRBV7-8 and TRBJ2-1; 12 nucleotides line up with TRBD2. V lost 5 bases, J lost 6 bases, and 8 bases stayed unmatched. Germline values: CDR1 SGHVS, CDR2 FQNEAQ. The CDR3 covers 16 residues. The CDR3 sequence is CASSGGLAGGRNEQFF. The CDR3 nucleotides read TGTGCCAGCAGCGGGGGCCTAGCGGGGGGGCGCAATGAGCAGTTCTTC.

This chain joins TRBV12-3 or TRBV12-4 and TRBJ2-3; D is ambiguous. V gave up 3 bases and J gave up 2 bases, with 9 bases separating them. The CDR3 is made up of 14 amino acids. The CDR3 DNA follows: TGTGCCAGCAGTTTTTCCGCGGACACAGATACGCAGTATTTT. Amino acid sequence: CASSFSADTDTQYF.

In nucleotides, the CDR3 is TGTGCCAGCAGCTCCACAGGGGGCGCGGATACGCAGTATTTT. This codes for CASSSTGGADTQYF. The chain couples TRBV11-3 to TRBJ2-3, with 9 bases lining up with TRBD1. There are 14 residues in the CDR3. With 4 bases clipped from V and 6 bases from J, the junction kept 5 bases outside the gene matches. Germline CDR1 is SGHNT and CDR2 is YENEEA. The entire variable domain, with the rest obtained from reference TRBV11-3 and TRBJ2-3, is as follows: EAGVVQSPRYKIIEKKQPVAFWCNPISGHNTLYWYLQNLGQGPELLIRYENEEAVDDSQLPKDRFSAERLKGVDSTLKIQPAELGDSAVYLCASSSTGGADTQYFGPGTRLTVL.

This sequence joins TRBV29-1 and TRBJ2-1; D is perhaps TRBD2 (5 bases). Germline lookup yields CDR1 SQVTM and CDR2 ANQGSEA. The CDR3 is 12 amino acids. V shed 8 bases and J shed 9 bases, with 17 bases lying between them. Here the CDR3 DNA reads TGCAGCACCCGAGGGCTAGCTGCTGAGCAGTTCTTC. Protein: CSTRGLAAEQFF.

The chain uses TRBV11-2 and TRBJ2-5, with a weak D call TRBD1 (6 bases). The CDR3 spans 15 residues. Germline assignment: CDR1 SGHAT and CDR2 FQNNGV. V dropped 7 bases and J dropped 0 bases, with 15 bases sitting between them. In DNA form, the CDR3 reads TGTGCCAGCACCTCCGGAAGGGGGTACCAAGAGACCCAGTACTTC. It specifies CASTSGRGYQETQYF.

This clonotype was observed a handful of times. CDR3 in amino acids: CASSPHQLGNQPQHF. The CDR3 DNA sequence: TGTGCCAGCAGCCCCCACCAACTCGGCAATCAGCCCCAGCATTTT. V is TRBV7-2 and J is TRBJ1-5; D gene ambiguous. Trimming pared 5 bases from V and 2 bases from J, leaving 13 bases between. This CDR3 comprises 15 residues. Germline assignment: CDR1 SGHTA and CDR2 FQGNSA.

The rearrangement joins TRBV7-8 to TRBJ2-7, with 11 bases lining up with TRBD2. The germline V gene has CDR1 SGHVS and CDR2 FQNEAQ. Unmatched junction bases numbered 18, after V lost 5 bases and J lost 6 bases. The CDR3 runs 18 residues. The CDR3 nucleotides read TGTGCCAGCAGCGGTAGGGTCCTAGCGGGGGGCCCAGACGGCGAGCAGTACTTC. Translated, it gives CASSGRVLAGGPDGEQYF.

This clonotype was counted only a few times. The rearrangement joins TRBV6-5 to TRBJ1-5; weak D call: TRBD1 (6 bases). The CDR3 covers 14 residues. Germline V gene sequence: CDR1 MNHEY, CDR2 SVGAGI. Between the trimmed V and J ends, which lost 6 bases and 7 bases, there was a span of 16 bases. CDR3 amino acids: CASSSQGFQQPQHF. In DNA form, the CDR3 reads TGTGCCAGCAGCAGCCAGGGGTTCCAACAGCCCCAGCATTTT.

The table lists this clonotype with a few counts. This chain's CDR3 is CASSIRQGAYEQYV. The DNA of the CDR3 is TGTGCTAGCAGCATAAGACAGGGGGCTTACGAGCAGTACGTC. This sequence joins TRBV7-7 and TRBJ2-7; 10 nucleotides match TRBD1. This CDR3 is built from 14 residues. Germline V CDR1 and CDR2: SSHAT, FNYEAQ (reference sequence).

DNA of the CDR3: TGTGCCAGCAGCCCGGGACAGGGCAATCAGCCCCAGCATTTT. The encoded protein is CASSPGQGNQPQHF. The J gene is TRBJ1-5, the V gene TRBV7-8; 8 bases line up with TRBD1. After removal of 5 bases from V and 2 bases from J, the junction contained 2 bases not matched to a gene. In germline, CDR1 is SGHVS, CDR2 FQNEAQ. The CDR3 has 14 amino acids. The full variable domain, its missing parts supplied by reference TRBV7-8 and TRBJ1-5, is GAGVSQSPRYKVAKRGQDVALRCDPISGHVSLFWYQQALGQGPEFLTYFQNEAQLDKSGLPSDRFFAERPEGSVSTLKIQRTQQEDSAVYLCASSPGQGNQPQHFGDGTRLSIL.

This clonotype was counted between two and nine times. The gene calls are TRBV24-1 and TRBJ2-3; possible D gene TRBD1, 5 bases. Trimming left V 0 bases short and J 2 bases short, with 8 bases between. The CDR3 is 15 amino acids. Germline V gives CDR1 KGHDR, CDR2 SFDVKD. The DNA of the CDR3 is TGTGCCACCAGTGATTTGGACAGTCTCACAGATACGCAGTATTTT. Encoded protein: CATSDLDSLTDTQYF.

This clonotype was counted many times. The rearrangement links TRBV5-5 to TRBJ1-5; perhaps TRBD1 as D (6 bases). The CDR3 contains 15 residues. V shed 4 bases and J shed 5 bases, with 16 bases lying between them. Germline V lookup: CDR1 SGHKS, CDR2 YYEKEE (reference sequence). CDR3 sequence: CASSPSDRGYQPQHF. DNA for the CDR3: TGTGCCAGCAGCCCATCGGACAGAGGGTATCAGCCCCAGCATTTT.

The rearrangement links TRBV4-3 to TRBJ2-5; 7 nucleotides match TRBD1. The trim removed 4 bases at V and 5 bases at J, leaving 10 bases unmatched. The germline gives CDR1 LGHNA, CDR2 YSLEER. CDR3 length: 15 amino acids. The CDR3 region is CASSPQTGVGETQYF. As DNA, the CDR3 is TGCGCCAGCAGCCCCCAAACAGGGGTCGGGGAGACCCAGTACTTC.

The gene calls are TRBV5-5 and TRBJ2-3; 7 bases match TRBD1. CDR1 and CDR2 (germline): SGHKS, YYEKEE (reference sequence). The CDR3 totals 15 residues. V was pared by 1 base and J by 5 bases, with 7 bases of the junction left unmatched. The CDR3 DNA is TGTGCCAGCAGCTTGACGGACAGGATAATAGATACGCAGTATTTT. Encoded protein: CASSLTDRIIDTQYF.

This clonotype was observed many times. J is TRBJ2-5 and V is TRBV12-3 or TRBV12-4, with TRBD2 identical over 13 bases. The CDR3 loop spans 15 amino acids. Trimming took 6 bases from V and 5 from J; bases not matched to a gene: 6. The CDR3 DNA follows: TGTGCCAGCAGCAGACTAGCGGGGGGCATGGAGACCCAGTACTTC. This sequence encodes CASSRLAGGMETQYF.

The CDR3 reads CASSLLCQRAGGTYEQYV. The CDR3 nucleotides read TGTGCCAGCAGCCTCTTATGCCAGCGAGCGGGGGGGACCTACGAGCAGTACGTC. The rearrangement links TRBV7-2 to TRBJ2-7, with 10 bases fitting TRBD2. After removal of 5 bases from V and 2 bases from J, the junction contained 15 bases not matched to a gene. There are 18 residues in the CDR3. CDR1 is SGHTA, CDR2 FQGNSA, per germline.

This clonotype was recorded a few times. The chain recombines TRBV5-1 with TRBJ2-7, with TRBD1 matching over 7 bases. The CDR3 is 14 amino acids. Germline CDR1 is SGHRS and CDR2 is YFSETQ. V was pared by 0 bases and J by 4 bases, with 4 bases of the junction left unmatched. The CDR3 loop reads CASSLGTGPYEQYF. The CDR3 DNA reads TGCGCCAGCAGCTTGGGGACAGGACCTTACGAGCAGTACTTC.

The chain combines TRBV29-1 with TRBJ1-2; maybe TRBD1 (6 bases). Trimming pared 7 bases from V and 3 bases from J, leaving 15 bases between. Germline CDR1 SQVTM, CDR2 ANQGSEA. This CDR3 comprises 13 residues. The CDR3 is CSGSDRWDYGYTF. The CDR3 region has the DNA TGCAGCGGATCGGACAGATGGGACTATGGCTACACCTTC.

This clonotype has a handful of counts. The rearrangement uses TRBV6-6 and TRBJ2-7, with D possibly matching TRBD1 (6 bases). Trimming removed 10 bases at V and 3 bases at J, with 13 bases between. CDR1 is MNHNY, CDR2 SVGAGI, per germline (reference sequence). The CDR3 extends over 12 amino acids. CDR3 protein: CATGTTNYEQYF. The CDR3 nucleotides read TGTGCCACCGGGACAACCAACTACGAGCAGTACTTC.

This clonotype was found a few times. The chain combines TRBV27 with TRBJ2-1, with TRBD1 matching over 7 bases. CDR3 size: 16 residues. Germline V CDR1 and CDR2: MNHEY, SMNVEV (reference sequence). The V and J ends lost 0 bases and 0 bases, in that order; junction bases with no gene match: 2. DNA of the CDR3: TGTGCCAGCAGTTTATCGACAGGGAGCTCCTACAATGAGCAGTTCTTC. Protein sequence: CASSLSTGSSYNEQFF.